Detailed here is one TCR beta chain. Its specificity is unknown. The sample belongs to a study of T-cell memory formation after mild COVID-19. Study-level information: Across donors, TCR clusters were largely donor specific. General observations from the study: CD4/CD8 balance held among clones contracting day 15 to 85, and later expanders leaned CD4+. The second-wave clones peaking on day 37 were not confirmed as SARS-CoV-2-specific.

cDNA libraries for TCR alpha and TCR beta, carrying sample barcodes and UMIs, came from 5'RACE with constant-segment primers. TCRdb fed the 5' RACE reads into MiXCR, producing one record per CDR3 protein. The sample carries 250,000 to 300,000 distinct CDR3 sequences, roughly 15% recorded once. The germline V gene encodes CDR1 SGHVS and CDR2 FNYEAQ. V was shortened by 8 bases and J by 6 bases, with 10 bases between the two germline ends. This CDR3 is built from 11 residues. Sequences were obtained from PBMCs or a T cell subset sorted from them (not recorded which). V is TRBV7-6 and J is TRBJ1-2, with D possibly matching TRBD1 (6 bases). The TCR was taken from a man aged 18-30 years who had mild COVID-19 (a few samples of this study predate the infection). Cell type and time point are not known. The CDR3 DNA is TGTGCCAGCGGGGGCGGCGATGGCTACACCTTC. Translation: CASGGGDGYTF. Full variable domain (outside the CDR3, taken from reference TRBV7-6 and TRBJ1-2): GAGVSQSPRYKVTKRGQDVALRCDPISGHVSLYWYRQALGQGPEFLTYFNYEAQQDKSGLPNDRFSAERPEGSISTLTIQRTEQRDSAMYRCASGGGDGYTFGSGTRLTVV.